The 18 T cell receptor beta chains in this list originate from one sample, sequenced in a study of beta chain features in type 1 diabetes. Expressed TCRB transcripts were sequenced because the entire RNA isolate underwent reverse transcription. TCRdb's copy holds only in-frame clones and misses some; the assay was immunoSEQ multiplex PCR. Among 200,000 to 250,000 clones listed, roughly 11% were seen once. The sample consisted of central memory CD4+ T cells from blood. The source of these receptors is a man younger than 35 in good health.

This clone was recorded a few times. The chain couples TRBV5-1 to TRBJ2-3; the match to TRBD2 covers 8 bases. Trimming cost V 4 bases and J 3 bases; bases outside gene matches: 4. CDR3 length equals 14 residues. CDR1 and CDR2 (germline): SGHRS, YFSETQ. This CDR3 reads CASSPTSGTDTQYF. DNA of the CDR3: TGCGCCAGCAGCCCTACTAGCGGAACAGATACGCAGTATTTT.

This clone was seen a handful of times. J is TRBJ2-7 and V is TRBV10-3; no reliable D call. The germline V and J ends were trimmed by 6 bases and 0 bases, with 9 bases remaining between them. The CDR3 contains 13 residues. The germline CDR1 and CDR2 sequences are ENHRY and SYGVKD. The CDR3 nucleotides are TGTGCCATCAGGAACGGAAGCTCCTACGAGCAGTACTTC. Amino acids: CAIRNGSSYEQYF.

The chain employs TRBV10-3 and TRBJ2-5; no clear D. The CDR3 is made up of 13 amino acids. Trimming removed 6 bases at V and 0 bases at J, with 8 bases between. Germline CDR1 reads ENHRY; CDR2 reads SYGVKD. Here the CDR3 DNA reads TGTGCCATCAGGGCGGCGGACCAAGAGACCCAGTACTTC. The encoded protein is CAIRAADQETQYF.

The chain is built from TRBV7-3 and TRBJ2-5; D possibly corresponds to TRBD2 (5 bases). Trimming took 4 bases from V and 5 from J, leaving 20 bases between them. CDR1 SGHTA and CDR2 FQGTGA come from the germline V gene. The CDR3 consists of 16 residues. CDR3 bases: TGTGCCAGCAGCTGGACCGGGATCTCGGCGAGGGAGACCCAGTACTTC. The encoded protein is CASSWTGISARETQYF.

The chain joins TRBV5-1 to TRBJ2-3; 10 bases match TRBD1. Germline V gene sequence: CDR1 SGHRS, CDR2 YFSETQ. The CDR3 totals 16 residues. The junction had 5 bases not matched to a gene; V was cut back by 0 bases and J by 4 bases. The CDR3: CASSLGQGAVADTQYF. In DNA, the CDR3 is TGCGCCAGCAGCTTGGGACAGGGGGCTGTCGCAGATACGCAGTATTTT.

This clone was seen more than once but under ten times. V is TRBV5-6 and J is TRBJ2-5; 9 nucleotides align to TRBD1. Germline values: CDR1 SGHDT, CDR2 YYEEEE. The CDR3 spans 13 residues. The V segment lost 5 bases and the J segment 4 bases; nucleotides outside the gene matches: 3. DNA of the CDR3: TGTGCCAGCAGGTACAGGGGGCGAGAGACCCAGTACTTC. Translation: CASRYRGRETQYF.

This clone was recorded a few times. The chain couples TRBV7-9 to TRBJ2-1, with 15 bases lining up with TRBD2. This CDR3 has 17 amino acids. V shed 4 bases and J 2 bases; nucleotides not matched to a gene: 3. CDR1 is SEHNR, CDR2 FQNEAQ, per germline (reference sequence). The DNA for the CDR3 is TGTGCCAGCAGCTCTGGACTAGCGGGAGGGCCCTACAATGAGCAGTTCTTC. Amino acids: CASSSGLAGGPYNEQFF.

This clone was observed at least ten times. The chain is built from TRBV7-2 and TRBJ2-1; 13 nucleotides match TRBD2. The CDR3 runs to 18 residues. V gave up 5 bases and J gave up 9 bases; unmatched junction bases: 16. Germline V CDR1 and CDR2: SGHTA, FQGNSA. The CDR3 is CASSQAPDRTSGSPEQFF. The CDR3 DNA sequence: TGTGCCAGCAGCCAAGCTCCGGACCGGACTAGCGGGAGCCCTGAGCAGTTCTTC.

V is TRBV28 and J is TRBJ1-2, with TRBD1 identical over 7 bases. The CDR3 has 15 residues. V lost 3 bases to trimming and J lost 0 bases; unmatched junction nucleotides: 4. Germline V gene data show CDR1 as MDHEN and CDR2 as SYDVKM. The CDR3 bases are TGTGCCAGCAGTTTTCGACAGGGCCCTAACTATGGCTACACCTTC. Translation gives CASSFRQGPNYGYTF.

This clone has just a few counts. The chain combines TRBV7-2 with TRBJ2-3, with D perhaps matching TRBD1 (5 bases). The V gene lost 4 bases and the J gene lost 8 bases, with 22 bases spanning the gap. Germline values: CDR1 SGHTA, CDR2 FQGNSA. CDR3 length: 16 amino acids. CDR3 DNA sequence: TGTGCCAGCAGCTCCCGAGAGGTGGCAGGGCCATTTACGCAGTATTTT. Translating gives CASSSREVAGPFTQYF.

This clone was counted a few times. V gene TRBV10-2 combines with J gene TRBJ2-5; 12 bases are a match to TRBD2. This CDR3 is 13 amino acids long. Germline trimming cut 6 bases from V and 4 bases from J; bases unmatched to any gene: 0. Germline assignment: CDR1 WSHSY and CDR2 SAAADI. CDR3 loop: CASRTSGRETQYF. The CDR3 DNA reads TGCGCCAGCAGGACTAGCGGGAGAGAGACCCAGTACTTC.

The chain joins TRBV4-2 to TRBJ2-5; D is unclear. Germline loops: CDR1 LGHNA, CDR2 YNFKEQ. CDR3 length equals 15 residues. V was shortened by 3 bases and J by 1 base, with 12 bases between the two germline ends. CDR3 sequence: CASSQGNGLQETQYF. CDR3 nucleotide sequence: TGTGCCAGCAGCCAGGGTAACGGGCTCCAAGAGACCCAGTACTTC.

This clone was seen a handful of times. The gene calls are TRBV6-6 and TRBJ2-1, with D perhaps matching TRBD2 (6 bases). The CDR3 is 13 residues long. The germline V gene has CDR1 MNHNY and CDR2 SVGAGI (reference sequence). Trimming took 6 bases from V and 8 from J, leaving 14 bases between them. The CDR3 spells CASSHGRNYEQFF. The CDR3 DNA reads as TGTGCCAGCAGCCACGGGAGAAACTATGAGCAGTTCTTC.

This rearrangement joins TRBV20-1 to TRBJ1-4; no clear D gene. Germline V CDR1 and CDR2: DFQATT, SNEGSKA (reference sequence). CDR3 size: 11 residues. The ends were cut back, 7 bases at V and 3 bases at J, with 6 bases in the middle. CDR3 coding DNA: TGCAGTGTCGAGTCTAATGAAAAACTGTTTTTT. Translating gives CSVESNEKLFF.

V gene TRBV19 combines with J gene TRBJ2-1; 10 nucleotides match TRBD2. The junction had 5 bases not matched to a gene; V was cut back by 5 bases and J by 4 bases. Germline loops: CDR1 LNHDA, CDR2 SQIVND (reference sequence). This CDR3 has 15 residues. The CDR3 DNA reads as TGTGCCAGTAGTTTTTTACTAGCGGGATACAATGAGCAGTTCTTC. Encoded protein: CASSFLLAGYNEQFF.

V gene TRBV5-4 combines with J gene TRBJ2-1; TRBD2 is a possible D gene (5 bases). With 3 bases removed from V and 4 bases from J, the gap between germline ends came to 17 bases. The germline V gene has CDR1 SGHNT and CDR2 YYREEE (reference sequence). The CDR3 runs to 16 residues. CDR3 sequence reads: CASSSVEAIRYNEQFF. CDR3 coding DNA: TGTGCCAGCAGCTCCGTGGAGGCGATAAGGTACAATGAGCAGTTCTTC.

This clone was seen only a few times. The CDR3 sequence is CASSLSGLEAFF. CDR3 nucleotides: TGTGCCAGCAGCTTGTCGGGCCTGGAGGCTTTCTTT. The chain recombines TRBV5-4 with TRBJ1-1; D ambiguous. The CDR3 extends over 12 amino acids. V lost 1 base, J lost 11 bases, and 12 bases lay in between. Germline V gene lookup returns CDR1 SGHNT and CDR2 YYREEE (reference sequence).

In this sample, this clone turned up a few times. V gene TRBV7-9 combines with J gene TRBJ2-2; 8 bases line up with TRBD1. The CDR3 is 17 amino acids. Per germline, CDR1 SEHNR and CDR2 FQNEAQ (reference sequence). The V segment lost 0 bases and the J segment 0 bases; nucleotides outside the gene matches: 3. CDR3 sequence (DNA): TGTGCCAGCAGCTTAGCAGGACAGGGCCCGAACACCGGGGAGCTGTTTTTT. This encodes CASSLAGQGPNTGELFF.